Listed here are 14 T cell receptor beta chains from one sample, sequenced in a study of T cell changes during pregnancy in multiple sclerosis. Sequencing used immunoSEQ multiplex PCR; TCRdb keeps in-frame clones, though not all of them. The table includes about 56,000 clones, less than 90% detected once. This specimen was CD4+ T cells from peripheral blood mononuclear cells, taken in the third trimester of pregnancy. These receptors were obtained from a female donor with multiple sclerosis, enrolled in a pregnancy study.

J is TRBJ2-7 and V is TRBV10-2; TRBD2 is a possible D gene (5 bases). Germline CDR1 reads WSHSY; CDR2 reads SAAADI. This CDR3 is 14 amino acids long. V gave up 2 bases and J gave up 8 bases, with 16 bases separating them. This chain's CDR3 is CASSEPAYGVQQYF. CDR3 sequence (DNA): TGCGCCAGCAGTGAGCCGGCTTACGGGGTCCAGCAGTACTTC.

V and J are TRBV27 and TRBJ2-7; D may be TRBD1 (6 bases). The CDR3 length is 16 residues. Germline CDR1 is MNHEY and CDR2 is SMNVEV (reference sequence). The ends were cut back, 5 bases at V and 2 bases at J, with 19 bases in the middle. CDR3 sequence: CASSPRGGHLAYEQYF. Written as DNA, the CDR3 is TGTGCCAGCAGTCCCCGAGGGGGACATCTAGCCTACGAGCAGTACTTC.

This sequence joins TRBV6-6 and TRBJ2-3; perhaps TRBD2 as D (5 bases). Trimming removed 7 bases at V and 0 bases at J, with 8 bases between. This CDR3 spans 13 amino acids. Germline assignment: CDR1 MNHNY and CDR2 SVGAGI (reference sequence). In nucleotides, the CDR3 is TGTGCCAGCACCGGGATAAGCACAGATACGCAGTATTTT. This translates into CASTGISTDTQYF.

There are a few counts of this clone. The chain is built from TRBV5-1 and TRBJ2-3, with D perhaps TRBD1 (6 bases). The CDR3 length is 13 residues. Trimming took 5 bases from V and 5 from J, leaving 12 bases between them. Germline loops: CDR1 SGHRS, CDR2 YFSETQ. This chain's CDR3 is CASSQQGEDTQYF. The CDR3 DNA reads as TGCGCCAGCAGTCAACAGGGTGAAGATACGCAGTATTTT.

The gene calls are TRBV5-4 and TRBJ1-1; a possible D gene is TRBD1 (6 bases). The length of the CDR3 is 18 residues. CDR1 and CDR2 (germline): SGHNT, YYREEE (reference sequence). V was shortened by 2 bases and J by 1 base, with 21 bases between the two germline ends. In DNA, the CDR3 is TGTGCCAGCAGCTTTGGGGTTTACGGTACCAGGGGGAACACTGAAGCTTTCTTT. Translating it yields CASSFGVYGTRGNTEAFF. The whole variable domain, remainder taken from reference TRBV5-4 and TRBJ1-1, is ETGVTQSPTHLIKTRGQQVTLRCSSQSGHNTVSWYQQALGQGPQFIFQYYREEENGRGNFPPRFSGLQFPNYSSELNVNALELDDSALYLCASSFGVYGTRGNTEAFFGQGTRLTVV.

This sequence joins TRBV10-3 and TRBJ2-7; TRBD1 is a possible D gene (5 bases). Trimming stripped 3 bases from V and 6 bases from J, with 9 bases between. The CDR3 spans 12 residues. Germline lookup yields CDR1 ENHRY and CDR2 SYGVKD. The CDR3 coding sequence is TGTGCCATCAGTGACAGGGTAGCCGAGCAGTACTTC. Translating it yields CAISDRVAEQYF.

As for this clone: The junction departs from germline at one end; a sequencing error may be responsible. The V gene is TRBV6-1, the J gene TRBJ1-1; 8 bases map to TRBD1. The CDR3 has 14 residues. Germline assignment: CDR1 MNHNS and CDR2 SASEGT. The DNA for the CDR3 is TGTGCCAGCAGTTTGGACAGGGCGAACACTGAAGTTTTCTTT. Protein product: CASSLDRANTEVFF.

The chain uses TRBV6-1 and TRBJ1-3; D gene uncertain. The CDR3 is made up of 14 amino acids. Germline CDR1 is MNHNS and CDR2 is SASEGT. V was trimmed by 8 bases and J by 4 bases, leaving 15 bases between them. CDR3 DNA sequence: TGTGCCAGCGGGCCAACGGGGAGGGGAAACACCATATATTTT. It yields the protein CASGPTGRGNTIYF.

The CDR3 spells CASSLGGVSNQPQHF. CDR3 in DNA: TGTGCCAGCTCGCTCGGGGGGGTTAGCAATCAGCCCCAGCATTTT. V gene TRBV18 combines with J gene TRBJ1-5, with D possibly being TRBD1 (5 bases). CDR1 KGHSH and CDR2 LQKENI come from the germline V gene. The CDR3 spans 15 residues. With 6 bases removed from V and 0 bases from J, the gap between germline ends came to 12 bases.

The chain recombines TRBV7-6 with TRBJ2-2; 11 nucleotides align to TRBD2. Germline V CDR1 and CDR2: SGHVS, FNYEAQ. V trimming: 5 bases; J trimming: 1 base; junction bases outside the gene matches: 6. This CDR3 contains 17 residues. Here the CDR3 reads CASSVGTSGLNTGELFF. DNA of the CDR3: TGTGCCAGCAGCGTTGGGACTAGCGGCTTGAACACCGGGGAGCTGTTTTTT. The full variable domain, in which reference TRBV7-6 and TRBJ2-2 provide the parts outside the CDR3, is GAGVSQSPRYKVTKRGQDVALRCDPISGHVSLYWYRQALGQGPEFLTYFNYEAQQDKSGLPNDRFSAERPEGSISTLTIQRTEQRDSAMYRCASSVGTSGLNTGELFFGEGSRLTVL.

The genes are TRBV5-1 and TRBJ2-5; 10 bases map to TRBD2. The CDR3 is 15 amino acids. CDR1 is SGHRS, CDR2 YFSETQ, per germline. The V and J ends lost 0 bases and 5 bases, in that order; junction bases with no gene match: 4. For the CDR3, the DNA is TGCGCCAGCAGCTTGGGTTTAGCGGGAGGTGAGACCCAGTACTTC. It specifies CASSLGLAGGETQYF. The whole variable domain, filled in from reference TRBV5-1 and TRBJ2-5, reads KAGVTQTPRYLIKTRGQQVTLSCSPISGHRSVSWYQQTPGQGLQFLFEYFSETQRNKGNFPGRFSGRQFSNSRSEMNVSTLELGDSALYLCASSLGLAGGETQYFGPGTRLLVL.

Worth noting for this clone: The junction and the germline gene differ at one end; a read error may be behind it. V is TRBV28 and J is TRBJ2-7; TRBD1 matches at 7 bases. Germline values: CDR1 MDHEN, CDR2 SYDVKM. The CDR3 extends over 11 amino acids. The CDR3 nucleotides read TGTGCCAGCAGTGTCCGGGACAGTGTTTCGTTC. The encoded protein is CASSVRDSVSF.

The V call is TRBV5-1, the J call TRBJ2-4; D might be TRBD2 (5 bases). Germline V gene lookup returns CDR1 SGHRS and CDR2 YFSETQ. The V gene lost 1 base and the J gene lost 9 bases, with 23 bases spanning the gap. The CDR3 length is 17 residues. The CDR3 coding sequence is TGCGCCAGCAGCTTGTCGTGGTCGTCCGCCCGAGAGGGCATTCAGTACTTC. This codes for CASSLSWSSAREGIQYF. Combining the CDR3 with reference TRBV5-1 and TRBJ2-4 gives the whole variable domain KAGVTQTPRYLIKTRGQQVTLSCSPISGHRSVSWYQQTPGQGLQFLFEYFSETQRNKGNFPGRFSGRQFSNSRSEMNVSTLELGDSALYLCASSLSWSSAREGIQYFGAGTRLSVL.

This chain uses TRBV19 with TRBJ1-2; TRBD1 aligns across 12 bases. Trimming cost V 4 bases and J 5 bases; bases outside gene matches: 8. This CDR3 region has 16 residues. Germline CDR1 is LNHDA and CDR2 is SQIVND (reference sequence). The CDR3 nucleotides are TGTGCCAGTAGTACCCTTGGGACAGGGGGCGCGTATGGCTACACCTTC. This translates into CASSTLGTGGAYGYTF.